Below, 18 T cell receptor beta chains from the same sample are listed, as sequenced in a study of T-cell memory formation after mild COVID-19. TCRdb fed the 5' RACE reads into MiXCR, producing one record per CDR3 protein. This table has about 390,000 distinct CDR3 sequences, 20% to 25% appearing once. The sequenced sample consisted of PBMCs or a T cell subset sorted from them (not recorded which). The receptors were gathered from an adult woman who had mild COVID-19 (a few samples of this study predate the infection). Cell type and time point are not known.

The gene calls are TRBV4-1 and TRBJ2-5; 12 nucleotides match TRBD2. Germline lookup yields CDR1 MGHRA and CDR2 YSYEKL. CDR3 length: 16 amino acids. Losses at the gene ends were 0 bases for V and 4 bases for J; bases not matched to a gene: 3. The CDR3, as DNA: TGCGCCAGCAGCCAAGATCTAGCGGGAGGGGCAGAGACCCAGTACTTC. Translated, it gives CASSQDLAGGAETQYF.

To note about this clonotype: The DNA is left out, because the CDR3 cannot be placed on it with certainty; the CDR3 is given as TCRdb lists it. V and J are TRBV12-3 or TRBV12-4 and TRBJ1-2; TRBD1 reflects the table's D call only, with no check against the DNA. Ends included, the CDR3 has 12 residues. CDR3: CASSVARGSHTF.

This clonotype was counted at least ten times. This rearrangement joins TRBV10-3 to TRBJ2-1, with no clear D. Deletions cut 2 bases from V and 8 bases from J, with 10 bases between. The CDR3 contains 13 residues. The V gene's germline CDR1 is ENHRY and CDR2 SYGVKD. CDR3 nucleotides: TGTGCCATCAGTGAGACCGGTCCCGATGAGCAGTTCTTC. Its protein is CAISETGPDEQFF.

This clonotype was found a few times. This chain links TRBV6-1 with TRBJ2-7; no clear D gene. Trimming stripped 5 bases from V and 0 bases from J, with 14 bases between. Germline V gene data show CDR1 as MNHNS and CDR2 as SASEGT. The CDR3 length is 15 residues. CDR3 residues: CASSPSTASSYEQYF. CDR3 nucleotides: TGTGCCAGCAGTCCCTCGACGGCTAGCTCCTACGAGCAGTACTTC.

This clonotype has a single count. V gene TRBV4-3 combines with J gene TRBJ2-1; 14 nucleotides line up with TRBD2. Trimming cost V 2 bases and J 8 bases; bases outside gene matches: 2. The CDR3 runs to 15 residues. From germline, CDR1 is LGHNA and CDR2 YSLEER. The CDR3 nucleotides are TGCGCCAGCAGCCAAAGACTAGCGGGAGGGGATGAGCAGTTCTTC. Translated: CASSQRLAGGDEQFF.

CDR3 coding DNA: TGTGCCAGCAGCCTAGCGGACGTCCGTGAGACCCAGTACTTC. Translated, it gives CASSLADVRETQYF. J is TRBJ2-5 and V is TRBV5-6; 7 bases line up with TRBD2. In germline, CDR1 is SGHDT, CDR2 YYEEEE. V lost 4 bases and J lost 5; bases outside the gene matches: 8. This CDR3 comprises 14 residues.

This clonotype was counted only a few times. The chain has TRBV10-3 and TRBJ2-7; no clear D gene. Germline CDR1 and CDR2: ENHRY and SYGVKD. Trimming removed 2 bases from V and 1 base from J, with 6 bases in between. This CDR3 contains 13 residues. CDR3 bases: TGTGCCATCAGTGAGGACGAATCCTACGAGCAGTACTTC. The encoded protein is CAISEDESYEQYF.

The chain couples TRBV12-3 or TRBV12-4 to TRBJ2-3; D is unclear. This CDR3 region has 12 residues. Between the trimmed V and J ends, which lost 5 bases and 2 bases, there was a span of 5 bases. The CDR3 bases are TGTGCCAGCAGTGACGACACAGATACGCAGTATTTT. As protein: CASSDDTDTQYF.

This clonotype was detected only a few times. This chain links TRBV6-6 with TRBJ2-5, with 14 bases aligning to TRBD2. This CDR3 is built from 18 residues. J was trimmed by 6 bases and V by 6 bases; bases with no gene match: 15. The germline CDR1 and CDR2 sequences are MNHNY and SVGAGI (reference sequence). The CDR3 loop is CASSPSYVGLAGVKTQYF. The CDR3 nucleotides read TGTGCCAGCAGCCCTTCCTACGTGGGACTAGCGGGAGTGAAGACCCAGTACTTC.

Only a few counts were recorded for this clonotype. The chain couples TRBV11-1 to TRBJ2-5; 10 bases fit TRBD2. CDR1 and CDR2 (germline): SGHAT, FQDESV (reference sequence). The V gene end was trimmed by 5 bases and the J gene end by 4 bases; junction bases not matched to a gene: 10. The CDR3 contains 16 residues. The CDR3 DNA follows: TGTGCCAGCAGCCAGGGAGCGGGAGGGCCTCGAGAGACCCAGTACTTC. It specifies CASSQGAGGPRETQYF.

This rearrangement joins TRBV21-1 to TRBJ2-7; the table's D call, TRBD1, has no DNA check behind it. TRBV21-1 is noted as a pseudogene. This CDR3 is 12 amino acids long. The chain's CDR3 is CASSRGDYEQYF. The CDR3 DNA reads as TGTGCCAGCAGCAGGGGGGACTACGAGCAGTACTTC.

This clonotype has at least ten counts. The rearrangement joins TRBV15 to TRBJ2-1; 10 bases map to TRBD2. Per the germline V gene, CDR1 is LNHNV and CDR2 is YYDKDF (reference sequence). The V segment lost 4 bases and the J segment 11 bases; nucleotides outside the gene matches: 14. The CDR3 sequence is 16 residues long. The CDR3 DNA follows: TGTGCCACCAGCACGTCAACGGGACTAGCGAAACCAAAGCAGTTCTTC. It encodes CATSTSTGLAKPKQFF.

The chain recombines TRBV5-1 with TRBJ1-4; 7 nucleotides agree with TRBD1. The V gene's germline CDR1 is SGHRS and CDR2 YFSETQ. The CDR3 has 16 residues. V lost 4 bases, J lost 7 bases, and 13 bases stayed unmatched. The CDR3 DNA sequence: TGCGCCAGCAGCCGGGGGACAGCGCCGGAATTTGAAAAACTGTTTTTT. This translates into CASSRGTAPEFEKLFF.

The table lists this clonotype with a few counts. V gene TRBV4-1 combines with J gene TRBJ2-1; no definite D call. There are 15 residues in the CDR3. Germline CDR1 is MGHRA and CDR2 is YSYEKL. Trimming left V 6 bases short and J 6 bases short, with 18 bases between. CDR3 sequence (DNA): TGCGCCAGCAGACTAAATCGGTTCGGCACCAATGAGCAGTTCTTC. The encoded protein is CASRLNRFGTNEQFF.

The rearrangement links TRBV12-3 or TRBV12-4 to TRBJ1-5, with D unresolved. The CDR3 is 14 amino acids. Trimming removed 2 bases at V and 3 bases at J, with 8 bases between. CDR3 sequence: CASSLKVDNQPQHF. In DNA, the CDR3 is TGTGCCAGCAGTTTAAAGGTGGACAATCAGCCCCAGCATTTT.

The chain recombines TRBV6-6 with TRBJ2-7; D might be TRBD1 (5 bases). The CDR3 contains 13 residues. CDR1 and CDR2 from the germline V gene are MNHNY and SVGAGI (reference sequence). Trimming left V 2 bases short and J 3 bases short, with 8 bases between. For the CDR3, the DNA is TGTGCCAGCAGTTACCAGACAGTCTACGAGCAGTACTTC. This gives the protein CASSYQTVYEQYF.

This clonotype has only a few counts. V usage is TRBV12-3 or TRBV12-4 and J usage is TRBJ2-5, with D possibly being TRBD2 (6 bases). V was trimmed by 5 bases and J by 7 bases, leaving 20 bases between them. The CDR3 contains 15 residues. Here the CDR3 DNA reads TGTGCCAGCAGTCCGGGGGAGGCGATGGTTGGGACCCAGTACTTC. This gives the protein CASSPGEAMVGTQYF.

The V call is TRBV12-3 or TRBV12-4, the J call TRBJ2-7; possible D gene TRBD1, 5 bases. The germline V and J ends were trimmed by 4 bases and 0 bases, with 13 bases remaining between them. CDR3 length: 15 amino acids. CDR3 coding DNA: TGTGCCAGCAGTTCGGACCGACAGACCTCCTACGAGCAGTACTTC. Amino acid sequence: CASSSDRQTSYEQYF.